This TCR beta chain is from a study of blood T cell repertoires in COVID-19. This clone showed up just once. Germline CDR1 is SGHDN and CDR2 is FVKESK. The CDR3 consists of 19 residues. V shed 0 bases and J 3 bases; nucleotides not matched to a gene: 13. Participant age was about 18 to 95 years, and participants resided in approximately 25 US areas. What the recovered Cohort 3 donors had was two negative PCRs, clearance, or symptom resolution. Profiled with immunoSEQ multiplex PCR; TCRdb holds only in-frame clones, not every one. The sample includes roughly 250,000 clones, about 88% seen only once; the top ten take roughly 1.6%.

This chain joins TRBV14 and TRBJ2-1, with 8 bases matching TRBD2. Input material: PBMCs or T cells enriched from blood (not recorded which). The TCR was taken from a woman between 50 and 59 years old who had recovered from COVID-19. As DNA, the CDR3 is TGTGCCAGCAGCCAAGACCGCACGTCTCCAGCGGGAGTCTACAATGAGCAGTTCTTC. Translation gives CASSQDRTSPAGVYNEQFF.